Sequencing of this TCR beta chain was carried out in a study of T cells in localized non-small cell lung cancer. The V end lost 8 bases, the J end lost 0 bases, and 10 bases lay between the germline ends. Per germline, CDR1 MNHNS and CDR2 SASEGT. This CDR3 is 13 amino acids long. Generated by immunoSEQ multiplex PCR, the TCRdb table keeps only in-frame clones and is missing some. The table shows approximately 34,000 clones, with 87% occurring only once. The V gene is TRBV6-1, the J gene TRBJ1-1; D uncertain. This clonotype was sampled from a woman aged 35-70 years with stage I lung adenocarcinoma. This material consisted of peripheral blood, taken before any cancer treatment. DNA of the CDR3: TGTGCCAGCCAGACTAGGATGAACACTGAAGCTTTCTTT. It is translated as CASQTRMNTEAFF.